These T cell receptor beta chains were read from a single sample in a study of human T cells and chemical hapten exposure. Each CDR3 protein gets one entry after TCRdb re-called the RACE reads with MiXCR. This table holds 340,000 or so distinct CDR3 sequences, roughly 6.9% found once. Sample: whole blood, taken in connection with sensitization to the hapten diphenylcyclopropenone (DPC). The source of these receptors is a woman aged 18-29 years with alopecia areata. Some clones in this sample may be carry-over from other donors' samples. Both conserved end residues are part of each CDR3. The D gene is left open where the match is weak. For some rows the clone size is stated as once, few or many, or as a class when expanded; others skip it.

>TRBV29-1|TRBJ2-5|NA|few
TGCAGCGGATCCCGGGAACAAGAGACCCAGTACTTC
CSGSREQETQYF
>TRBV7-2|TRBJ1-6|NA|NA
TGTGCCAGCAGCCCCGGCGGGGGATCGCCCCTCCACTTT
CASSPGGGSPLHF
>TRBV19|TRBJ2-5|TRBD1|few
TGTGCCAGTACTCCGGGACAGGGAGGCCAAGAGACCCAGTACTTC
CASTPGQGGQETQYF
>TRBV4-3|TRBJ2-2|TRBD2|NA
TGCGCCAGCAGCCAAGTCGCTAGCGGGGGCCTAGGCTCCGGGGAGCTGTTTTTT
CASSQVASGGLGSGELFF
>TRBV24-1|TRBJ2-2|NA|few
TGTGCCACCAGTGATTTAGGGCGCGGAGGGACCGGGGAGCTGTTTTTT
CATSDLGRGGTGELFF
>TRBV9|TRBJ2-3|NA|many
TGTGCCAGCAGCCCTCAGGTCAGTCGGGATACGCAGTATTTT
CASSPQVSRDTQYF
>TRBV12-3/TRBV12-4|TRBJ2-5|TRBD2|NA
TGTGCCAGCACCCATAGCGGGGGGGCTGAGACCCAGTACTTC
CASTHSGGAETQYF
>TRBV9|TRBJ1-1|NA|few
TGTGCCAGCAGCGTAGTTCTGGGGAACACTGAAGCTTTCTTT
CASSVVLGNTEAFF
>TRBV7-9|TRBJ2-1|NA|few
TGTGCCAGCAGCACCCCCAGGGGCGGTGGATCCTACAATGAGCAGTTCTTC
CASSTPRGGGSYNEQFF
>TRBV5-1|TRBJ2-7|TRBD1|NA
TGCGCCAGCAGATGGAACAGGGGTAGCGAGCAGTACTTC
CASRWNRGSEQYF
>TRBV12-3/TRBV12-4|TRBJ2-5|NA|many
TGTGCCAGCAGTATTATCGTAGAGACCCAGTACTTC
CASSIIVETQYF
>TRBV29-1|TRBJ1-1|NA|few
TGCAGCGTTGCAGGACGATTGAACACTGAAGCTTTCTTT
CSVAGRLNTEAFF
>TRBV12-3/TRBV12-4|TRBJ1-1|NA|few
TGTGCCAGCAGTTTTTTAGGCAAGAACACTGAAGCTTTCTTT
CASSFLGKNTEAFF
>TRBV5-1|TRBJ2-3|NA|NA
TGCGCCAGCAGCTTGTCCCAAGATACGCAGTATTTT
CASSLSQDTQYF
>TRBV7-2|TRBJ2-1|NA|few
TGTGCCAGCAGCTTAGCGGGGTGGGGGTTCGACAATGAGCAGTTCTTC
CASSLAGWGFDNEQFF
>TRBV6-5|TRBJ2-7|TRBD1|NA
TGTGCCAGCAGTTCGATACGGGACAGATCCTACGAGCAGTACTTC
CASSSIRDRSYEQYF
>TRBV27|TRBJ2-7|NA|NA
TGTGCCAGCAGTTTAGCCCGGAAGTACGAGCAGTACTTC
CASSLARKYEQYF
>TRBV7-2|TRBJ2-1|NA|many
TGTGCCAGCAGCTTTCCGTACAATGAGCAGTTCTTC
CASSFPYNEQFF
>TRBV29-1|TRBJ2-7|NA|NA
TGCAGCGTTGAACCTATAGAAGGGGGGGAGCAGTACTTC
CSVEPIEGGEQYF
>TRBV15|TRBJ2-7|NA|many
TGTGCCACCAGCAGAGACGCAGGGAACTACGAGCAGTACTTC
CATSRDAGNYEQYF
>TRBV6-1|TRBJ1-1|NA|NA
TGTGCCAGCAGTGTACGGGAGGGGTGGGAGAGCGCGAACACTGAAGCTTTCTTT
CASSVREGWESANTEAFF
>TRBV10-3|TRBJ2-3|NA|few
TGTGCCACCCGGGGGGCGTTAGTCGCCGATACGCAGTATTTT
CATRGALVADTQYF
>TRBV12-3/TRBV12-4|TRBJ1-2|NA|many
TGTGCCAGCAGTCCGGGGTCCACTATGGCAAACTATGGCTACACCTTC
CASSPGSTMANYGYTF
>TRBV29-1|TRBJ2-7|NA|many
TGCACCAGAGGGGGAGAATATTACGAGCAGTACTTC
CTRGGEYYEQYF